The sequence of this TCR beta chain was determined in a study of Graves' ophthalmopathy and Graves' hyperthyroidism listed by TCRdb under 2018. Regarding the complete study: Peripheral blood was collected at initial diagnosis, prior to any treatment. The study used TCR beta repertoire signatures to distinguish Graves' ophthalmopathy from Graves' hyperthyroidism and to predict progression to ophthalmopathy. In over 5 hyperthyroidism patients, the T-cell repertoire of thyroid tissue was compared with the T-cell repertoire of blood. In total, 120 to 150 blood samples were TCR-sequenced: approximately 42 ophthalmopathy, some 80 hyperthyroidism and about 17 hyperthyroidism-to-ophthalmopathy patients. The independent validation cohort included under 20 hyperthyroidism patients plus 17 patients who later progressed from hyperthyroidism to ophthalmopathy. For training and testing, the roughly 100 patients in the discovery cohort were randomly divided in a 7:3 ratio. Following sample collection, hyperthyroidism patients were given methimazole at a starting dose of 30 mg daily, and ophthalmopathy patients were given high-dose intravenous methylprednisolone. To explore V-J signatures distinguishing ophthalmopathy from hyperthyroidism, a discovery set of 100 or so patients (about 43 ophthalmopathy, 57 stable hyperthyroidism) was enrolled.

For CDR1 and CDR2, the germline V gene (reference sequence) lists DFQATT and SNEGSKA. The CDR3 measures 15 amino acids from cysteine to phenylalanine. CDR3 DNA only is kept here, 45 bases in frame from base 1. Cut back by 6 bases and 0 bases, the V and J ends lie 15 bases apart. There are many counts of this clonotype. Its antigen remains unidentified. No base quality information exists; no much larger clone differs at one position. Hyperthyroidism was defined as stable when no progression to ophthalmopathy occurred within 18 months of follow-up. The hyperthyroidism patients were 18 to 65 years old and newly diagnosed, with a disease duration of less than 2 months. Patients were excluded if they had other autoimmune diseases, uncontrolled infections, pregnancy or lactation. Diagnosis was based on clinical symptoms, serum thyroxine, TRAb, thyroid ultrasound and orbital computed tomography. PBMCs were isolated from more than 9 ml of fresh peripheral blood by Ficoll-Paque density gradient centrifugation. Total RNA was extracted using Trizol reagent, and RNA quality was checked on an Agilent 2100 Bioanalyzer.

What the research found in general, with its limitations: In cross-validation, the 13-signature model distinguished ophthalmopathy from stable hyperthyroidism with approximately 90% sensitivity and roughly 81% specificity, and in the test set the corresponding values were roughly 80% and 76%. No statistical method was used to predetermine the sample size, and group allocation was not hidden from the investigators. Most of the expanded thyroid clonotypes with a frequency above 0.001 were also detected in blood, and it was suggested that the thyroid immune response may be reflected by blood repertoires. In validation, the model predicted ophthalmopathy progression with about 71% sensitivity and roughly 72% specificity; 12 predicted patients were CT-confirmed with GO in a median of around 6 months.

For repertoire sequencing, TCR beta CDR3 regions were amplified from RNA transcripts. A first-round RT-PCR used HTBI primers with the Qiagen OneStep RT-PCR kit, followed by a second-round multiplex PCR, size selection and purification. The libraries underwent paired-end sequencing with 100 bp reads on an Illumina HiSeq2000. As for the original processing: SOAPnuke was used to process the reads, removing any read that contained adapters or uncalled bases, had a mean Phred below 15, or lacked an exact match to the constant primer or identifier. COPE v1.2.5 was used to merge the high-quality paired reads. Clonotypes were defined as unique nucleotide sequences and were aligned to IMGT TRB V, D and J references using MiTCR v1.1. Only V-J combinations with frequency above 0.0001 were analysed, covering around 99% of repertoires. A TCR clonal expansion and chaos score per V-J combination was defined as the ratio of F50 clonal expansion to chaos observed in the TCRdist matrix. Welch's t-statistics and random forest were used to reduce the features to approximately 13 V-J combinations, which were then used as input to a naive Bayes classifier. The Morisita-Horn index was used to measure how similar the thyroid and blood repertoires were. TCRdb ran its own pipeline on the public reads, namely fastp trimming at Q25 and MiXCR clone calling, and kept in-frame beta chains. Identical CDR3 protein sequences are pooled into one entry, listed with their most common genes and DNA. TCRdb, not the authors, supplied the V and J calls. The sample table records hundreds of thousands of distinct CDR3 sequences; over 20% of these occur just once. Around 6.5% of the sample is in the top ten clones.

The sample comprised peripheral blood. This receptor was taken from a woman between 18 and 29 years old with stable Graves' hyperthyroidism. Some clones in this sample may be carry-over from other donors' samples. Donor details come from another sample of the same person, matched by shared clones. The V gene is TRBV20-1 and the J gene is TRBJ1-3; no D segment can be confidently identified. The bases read TGCAGTGCCAAGAAAGGGTTTCTCTCTGGAAACACCATATATTTT. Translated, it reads CSAKKGFLSGNTIYF.